The 20 T cell receptor beta chains reported below all come from one sample, sequenced in a study of neurological immune-mediated disorders. TCRdb re-called the 5' RACE reads with MiXCR, one entry per CDR3 protein. Here the sample spans tens of thousands of distinct CDR3 sequences, roughly 8.4% being singletons. Noted time point: longitudinal time-point 3. Sequencing was carried out using PBMCs. These receptors were taken from a woman aged 40 to 50 in good health.

This clonotype was seen many times. The junction differs from germline at one of its ends, possibly a read error. The chain couples TRBV5-6 to TRBJ1-2; D is unresolved. The CDR3 totals 11 residues. CDR1 and CDR2 (germline): SGHDT, YYEEEE. The CDR3 region is CASSLIGQRAF. The CDR3 DNA is TGTGCCAGCAGCTTGATAGGGCAGCGCGCCTTC. Drawing the rest from reference TRBV5-6 and TRBJ1-2, the complete variable domain is DAGVTQSPTHLIKTRGQQVTLRCSPKSGHDTVSWYQQALGQGPQFIFQYYEEEERQRGNFPDRFSGHQFPNYSSELNVNALLLGDSALYLCASSLIGQRAFGSGTRLTVV.

This clonotype was counted ten times or more. CDR3 nucleotides: TGTGCCAGCAGCCCGCCGGGACAGGGGAAACTGCTTGACTACAATGAGCAGTTCTTC. This codes for CASSPPGQGKLLDYNEQFF. V gene TRBV5-6 combines with J gene TRBJ2-1; 10 bases fit TRBD1. Per the germline V gene, CDR1 is SGHDT and CDR2 is YYEEEE. V was clipped by 4 bases and J by 3 bases; unmatched bases: 16. The CDR3 spans 19 residues.

This clonotype showed up many times. This chain uses TRBV10-3 with TRBJ2-1, with 9 positions matching TRBD1. CDR3 length: 16 amino acids. V was clipped by 6 bases and J by 3 bases; unmatched bases: 9. Looked up from germline, CDR1 is ENHRY and CDR2 is SYGVKD. The CDR3 bases are TGTGCCATCAGCTTCAAGGGACAGGGCGGCTACAATGAGCAGTTCTTC. Protein product: CAISFKGQGGYNEQFF.

This clonotype was observed many times. The chain recombines TRBV7-2 with TRBJ2-6; 8 bases line up with TRBD1. The ends lost 5 bases at V and 2 bases at J; junction bases unmatched: 5. CDR3 length equals 16 residues. In germline, CDR1 is SGHTA, CDR2 FQGNSA. CDR3 DNA: TGTGCCAGCAGCCGTACAGGGGGTGCTGGGGCCAACGTCCTGACTTTC. Translation: CASSRTGGAGANVLTF.

The sample holds many counts of this clonotype. The rearrangement uses TRBV12-3 or TRBV12-4 and TRBJ2-6; possibly TRBD2 for D (5 bases). This CDR3 comprises 15 residues. The V gene lost 3 bases and the J gene lost 0 bases, with 6 bases spanning the gap. CDR3 region: CASSLGVSGANVLTF. The CDR3 nucleotides are TGTGCCAGCAGTTTGGGAGTCTCTGGGGCCAACGTCCTGACTTTC.

The sample holds many counts of this clonotype. This sequence joins TRBV10-1 and TRBJ2-1; D unresolved. V was pared by 7 bases and J by 10 bases, with 17 bases between. CDR3 size: 13 residues. Germline V gene sequence: CDR1 WNHNN, CDR2 SYGVQD (reference sequence). This CDR3 reads CASNRARSSEQFF. The CDR3 DNA is TGCGCCAGCAACCGGGCCCGGTCATCCGAGCAGTTCTTC.

In this sample, this clonotype turned up many times. The CDR3 sequence: CSASGSGSEAFF. CDR3 nucleotides: TGCAGCGCTAGCGGGTCAGGGTCAGAAGCTTTCTTT. The chain combines TRBV29-1 with TRBJ1-1, with TRBD1 as a possible D gene (5 bases). The germline V gene has CDR1 SQVTM and CDR2 ANQGSEA. Trimming shortened V by 7 bases and J by 8 bases, and 17 bases separated the two germline ends. The CDR3 is made up of 12 amino acids.

In this sample, this clonotype turned up many times. The V call is TRBV5-1, the J call TRBJ2-1, with 7 bases that match TRBD2. The CDR3 has 14 residues. Trimming removed 4 bases from V and 3 bases from J; junction bases left unmatched: 4. The germline CDR1 and CDR2 sequences are SGHRS and YFSETQ. The DNA for the CDR3 is TGCGCCAGCAGCCCCGGGACTATCTACAATGAGCAGTTCTTC. This codes for CASSPGTIYNEQFF.

This clonotype was seen ten or more times. The CDR3 protein is CASSQDRGSEETQYF. For the CDR3, the DNA is TGCGCCAGCAGCCAAGACAGGGGGTCGGAAGAGACCCAGTACTTC. The genes are TRBV4-3 and TRBJ2-5; 7 bases agree with TRBD1. The trim removed 0 bases at V and 3 bases at J, leaving 4 bases unmatched. CDR1 and CDR2 from the germline V gene are LGHNA and YSLEER. This CDR3 is 15 amino acids long.

In its sample, this clonotype was seen a few times. The CDR3 DNA follows: TGTGCCAGCAGTTACTCTCGAAGTACAGGGGGGGAGACCCAGTACTTC. It codes for CASSYSRSTGGETQYF. This sequence joins TRBV6-5 and TRBJ2-5, with 8 bases aligning to TRBD1. CDR1 is MNHEY and CDR2 is SVGAGI in the germline V gene. This CDR3 spans 16 amino acids. The V and J ends lost 0 bases and 5 bases, in that order; junction bases with no gene match: 8.

The chain links TRBV3-1 to TRBJ2-5; D is uncertain. V was shortened by 1 base and J by 4 bases, with 4 bases between the two germline ends. Germline V CDR1 and CDR2: LGHDT, YNNKEL (reference sequence). The CDR3 has 12 amino acids. The CDR3 region is CASSQVVETQYF. The CDR3, as DNA: TGTGCCAGCAGCCAAGTGGTAGAGACCCAGTACTTC.

Details on this clonotype: One base away lies a much larger clone, so this may be a sequencing read error. Here the CDR3 DNA reads TGTGCCAGCTCACCGGGCAGGGGATATCAGCCCCAGCGTTTT. It specifies CASSPGRGYQPQRF. The chain carries TRBV18 and TRBJ1-5; D may be TRBD1 (6 bases). Germline CDR1 and CDR2: KGHSH and LQKENI. The CDR3 sequence is 14 residues long.

In its sample, this clonotype was seen many times. The chain employs TRBV11-1 and TRBJ2-2, with D perhaps given as TRBD1 or TRBD2 (6 bases each). The CDR3 has 14 amino acids. V was cut by 3 bases and J by 7 bases, with 12 bases left in between. From germline, CDR1 is SGHAT and CDR2 FQDESV (reference sequence). CDR3 nucleotides: TGTGCCAGCAGCTTTTTCAGGGGAGGCGGGGAGCTGTTTTTT. Translating gives CASSFFRGGGELFF.

This clonotype was observed at least ten times. This sequence joins TRBV11-2 and TRBJ2-2; D not certain. The CDR3 loop spans 12 amino acids. Trimming removed 1 base at V and 10 bases at J, with 7 bases between. Germline CDR1 reads SGHAT; CDR2 reads FQNNGV. DNA of the CDR3: TGTGCCAGCAGCTTAGGAGGTTTGGAGCTGTTTTTT. Its translation is CASSLGGLELFF.

The chain employs TRBV12-3 or TRBV12-4 and TRBJ1-1; D remains unclear. V gave up 6 bases and J gave up 6 bases, with 20 bases separating them. The CDR3 length is 15 residues. CDR3 DNA: TGTGCCAGCAGATTACCTACTTCAGCGATCTCTGAAGCTTTCTTT. This codes for CASRLPTSAISEAFF.

This clonotype came up many times. J is TRBJ1-5 and V is TRBV27; D is unresolved. The CDR3 contains 16 residues. From germline, CDR1 is MNHEY and CDR2 SMNVEV (reference sequence). With 0 bases removed from V and 2 bases from J, the gap between germline ends came to 11 bases. The CDR3 region has the DNA TGTGCCAGCAGTTTATCGAGGAACGGAGGCAATCAGCCCCAGCATTTT. Amino acid sequence: CASSLSRNGGNQPQHF.

In its sample, this clonotype was seen many times. The V and J genes are TRBV4-1 and TRBJ1-1; D remains unclear. V lost 3 bases, J lost 1 base, and 12 bases lay in between. Germline V lookup: CDR1 MGHRA, CDR2 YSYEKL. This CDR3 contains 15 residues. Written as DNA, the CDR3 is TGCGCCAGCAGCCAGCCGAGCTTGGGGAACACTGAAGCTTTCTTT. It codes for CASSQPSLGNTEAFF.

This clonotype has ten or more counts. The genes are TRBV10-3 and TRBJ1-1; 7 bases are a match to TRBD1. With V trimmed by 2 bases and J by 3 bases, 6 bases remained unmatched. The CDR3 is 15 residues long. Germline CDR1 reads ENHRY; CDR2 reads SYGVKD. CDR3 sequence: CAISEVNRGYTEAFF. Written as DNA, the CDR3 is TGTGCCATCAGTGAGGTTAACAGGGGCTACACTGAAGCTTTCTTT.

There are many counts of this clonotype. The rearrangement joins TRBV4-1 to TRBJ2-5, with 9 bases lining up with TRBD2. Germline CDR1 reads MGHRA; CDR2 reads YSYEKL. V trimming: 6 bases; J trimming: 0 bases; junction bases outside the gene matches: 11. The CDR3 length is 17 residues. The chain's CDR3 is CASRQHASGEYQETQYF. In DNA form, the CDR3 reads TGCGCCAGCAGACAACATGCTAGCGGGGAGTACCAAGAGACCCAGTACTTC.

This clonotype has a count of ten or more. The rearrangement links TRBV7-2 to TRBJ2-2, with 7 bases that match TRBD1. This CDR3 contains 14 residues. Trimming took 8 bases from V and 6 from J; bases not matched to a gene: 9. Germline CDR1 is SGHTA and CDR2 is FQGNSA. Here the CDR3 reads CASRLQGFPGELFF. The CDR3 nucleotides are TGTGCCAGCCGACTACAGGGGTTTCCCGGGGAGCTGTTTTTT.